This T cell receptor beta chain was recorded in a study of blood T cell repertoires in COVID-19. CDR3 size: 15 residues. In germline, CDR1 is SNHLY, CDR2 FYNNEI. Produced via immunoSEQ multiplex PCR; TCRdb's table is partial and in-frame only. The table has roughly 120,000 clones, 65% to 80% seen once; the top ten hold 6% to 8%. With respect to this clone: The junction does not match germline at one end; this may be a read error.

The V call is TRBV2, the J call TRBJ2-1, with a weak D call TRBD2 (6 bases). The specimen was peripheral blood. This sequence was found in a woman aged 55-70 years with acute or convalescent COVID-19. CDR3 protein: CASIESGFGGDEQFF. The CDR3, as DNA: TGTGCCAGCATTGAATCGGGTTTTGGCGGGGACGAGCAGTTCTTC. Combining the CDR3 with reference TRBV2 and TRBJ2-1 gives the whole variable domain EPEVTQTPSHQVTQMGQEVILRCVPISNHLYFYWYRQILGQKVEFLVSFYNNEISEKSEIFDDQFSVERPDGSNFTLKIRSTKLEDSAMYFCASIESGFGGDEQFFGPGTRLTVL.